These 8 T cell receptor beta chains were sequenced from one sample in a study of cytomegalovirus exposure and HLA in healthy donors. Primers: 60 Vbeta forward and 13 Jbeta reverse. Assay: immunoSEQ multiplex PCR; the TCRdb copy retains only in-frame clones and omits some. The sample lists some 130,000 clones, about 82% seen once, with around 2% in the top ten. Sequencing was carried out using PBMCs. The receptors come from a female donor in good health and CMV-seropositive.

This clone showed up just once. This chain uses TRBV5-1 with TRBJ1-1; tentatively, D is TRBD1 (6 bases). CDR3 length: 15 residues. V lost 3 bases to trimming and J lost 2 bases, with 14 bases between them. The V gene's germline CDR1 is SGHRS and CDR2 YFSETQ. In DNA, the CDR3 is TGCGCCAGCAGCTCAGGACAGTCTATTAACACTGAAGCTTTCTTT. It yields the protein CASSSGQSINTEAFF.

This clone was counted a few times. The V call is TRBV28, the J call TRBJ1-1; TRBD1 aligns across 9 bases. The V and J ends lost 4 bases and 4 bases, in that order; junction bases with no gene match: 7. The CDR3 length is 15 residues. From germline, CDR1 is MDHEN and CDR2 SYDVKM. CDR3 nucleotide sequence: TGTGCCAGCAGTTCAAGTGGACAGGGGAGCACTGAAGCTTTCTTT. Translation gives CASSSSGQGSTEAFF.

The CDR3 DNA follows: TGTGCCAGCAGCTTAGGGGCAGTTAATTCACCCCTCCACTTT. Translation gives CASSLGAVNSPLHF. The genes are TRBV13 and TRBJ1-6; no definite D call. The CDR3 extends over 14 amino acids. Germline V gene sequence: CDR1 PRHDT, CDR2 FYEKMQ (reference sequence). Trimming stripped 0 bases from V and 6 bases from J, with 6 bases between.

CDR3 in amino acids: CASFGRGDQPQHF. The CDR3 DNA sequence: TGTGCCAGTTTTGGCAGGGGGGATCAGCCCCAGCATTTT. V is TRBV19 and J is TRBJ1-5; 7 bases line up with TRBD1. The CDR3 covers 13 residues. Losses at the gene ends were 8 bases for V and 5 bases for J; bases not matched to a gene: 6. The V gene's germline CDR1 is LNHDA and CDR2 SQIVND (reference sequence). Full variable domain (rest looked up from reference TRBV19 and TRBJ1-5): DGGITQSPKYLFRKEGQNVTLSCEQNLNHDAMYWYRQDPGQGLRLIYYSQIVNDFQKGDIAEGYSVSREKKESFPLTVTSAQKNPTAFYLCASFGRGDQPQHFGDGTRLSIL.

This chain joins TRBV7-8 and TRBJ1-4; TRBD1 agrees at 10 bases. The CDR3 runs 18 residues. The ends lost 5 bases at V and 4 bases at J; junction bases unmatched: 13. Germline V gene data show CDR1 as SGHVS and CDR2 as FQNEAQ. The CDR3 coding sequence is TGTGCCAGCAGCCCCGTCCCGGGACAGGGGTGGGGTAATGAAAAACTGTTTTTT. Residues: CASSPVPGQGWGNEKLFF.

This clone was picked up a small number of times. CDR3 in DNA: TGTGCCAGCAGACTAGGGTCCCAGGGGGTTAACACTGAAGCTTTCTTT. Protein: CASRLGSQGVNTEAFF. The chain combines TRBV5-7 with TRBJ1-1; 7 bases align to TRBD1. TRBV5-7 is known as an ORF, though its function is uncertain. J lost 2 bases, V lost 5 bases, and 12 bases had no gene match. There are 16 residues in the CDR3.

The chain carries TRBV4-1 and TRBJ2-7, with TRBD2 matching over 10 bases. Germline CDR1 is MGHRA and CDR2 is YSYEKL. The CDR3 consists of 17 residues. J was trimmed by 5 bases and V by 1 base; bases with no gene match: 11. The CDR3 bases are TGCGCCAGCAGCCAAGCCAGCGGGAGGGCCTGGTTGAACGAGCAGTACTTC. It specifies CASSQASGRAWLNEQYF.

V usage is TRBV9 and J usage is TRBJ1-1, with 8 bases matching TRBD1. The V segment lost 3 bases and the J segment 7 bases; nucleotides outside the gene matches: 11. Germline V gene data show CDR1 as SGDLS and CDR2 as YYNGEE. The CDR3 contains 15 residues. The CDR3 DNA follows: TGTGCCAGCAGCGCTCAGCAGGGGGCCCTGGGTGAAGCTTTCTTT. It encodes CASSAQQGALGEAFF.